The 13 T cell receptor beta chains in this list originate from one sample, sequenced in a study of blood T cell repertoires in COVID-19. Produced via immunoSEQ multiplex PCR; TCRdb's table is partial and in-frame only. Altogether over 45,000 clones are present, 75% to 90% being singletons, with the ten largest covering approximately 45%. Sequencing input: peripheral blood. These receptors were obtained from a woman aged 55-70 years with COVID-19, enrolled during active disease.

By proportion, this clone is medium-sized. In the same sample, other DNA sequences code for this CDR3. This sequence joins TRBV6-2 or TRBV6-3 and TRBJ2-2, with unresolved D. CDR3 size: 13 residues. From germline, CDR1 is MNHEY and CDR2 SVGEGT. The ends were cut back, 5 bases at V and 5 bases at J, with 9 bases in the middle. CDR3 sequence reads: CASSLPETGELFF. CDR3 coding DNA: TGTGCCAGCAGTCTCCCGGAGACCGGGGAGCTGTTTTTT.

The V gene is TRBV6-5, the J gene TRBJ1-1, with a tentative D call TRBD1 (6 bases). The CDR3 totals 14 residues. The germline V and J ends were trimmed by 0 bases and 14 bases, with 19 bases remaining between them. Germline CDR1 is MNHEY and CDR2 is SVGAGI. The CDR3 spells CASSYSRMAGAVFF. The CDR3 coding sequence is TGTGCCAGCAGTTACTCAAGGATGGCAGGGGCGGTGTTCTTT.

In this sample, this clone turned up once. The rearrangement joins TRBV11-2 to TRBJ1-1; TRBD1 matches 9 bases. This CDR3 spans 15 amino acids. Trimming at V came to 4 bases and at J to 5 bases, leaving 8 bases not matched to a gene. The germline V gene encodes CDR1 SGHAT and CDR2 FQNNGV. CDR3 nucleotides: TGTGCCAGCAGCTCATACAGGGGGCGAGGGACTGAAGCTTTCTTT. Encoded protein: CASSSYRGRGTEAFF.

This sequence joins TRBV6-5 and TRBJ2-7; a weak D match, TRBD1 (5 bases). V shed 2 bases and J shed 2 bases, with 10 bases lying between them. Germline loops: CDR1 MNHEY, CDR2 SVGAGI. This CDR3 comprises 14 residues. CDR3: CASSYRQYPYEQYF. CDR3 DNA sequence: TGTGCCAGCAGTTACCGACAGTACCCCTACGAGCAGTACTTC.

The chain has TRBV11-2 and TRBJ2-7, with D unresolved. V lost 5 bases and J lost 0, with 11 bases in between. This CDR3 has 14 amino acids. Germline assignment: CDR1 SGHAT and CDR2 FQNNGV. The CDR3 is CASSRSSSSYEQYF. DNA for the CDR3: TGTGCCAGCAGCCGGTCCTCGAGCTCCTACGAGCAGTACTTC.

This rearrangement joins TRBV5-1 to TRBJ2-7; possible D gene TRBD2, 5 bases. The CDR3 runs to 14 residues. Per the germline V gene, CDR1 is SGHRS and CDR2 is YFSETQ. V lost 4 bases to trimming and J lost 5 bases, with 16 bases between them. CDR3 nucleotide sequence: TGCGCCAGCAGCCTTCTCGGACTGGCAAACGAGCAGTACTTC. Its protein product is CASSLLGLANEQYF.

The CDR3 coding sequence is TGCGCCAGCAGCCAGGGTCGGGGTCGGTTCGAGACCCAGTACTTC. Residues: CASSQGRGRFETQYF. The V call is TRBV4-1, the J call TRBJ2-5; possible D gene TRBD2, 5 bases. Looked up from germline, CDR1 is MGHRA and CDR2 is YSYEKL. This CDR3 has 15 residues. V was cut by 3 bases and J by 5 bases, with 16 bases left in between.

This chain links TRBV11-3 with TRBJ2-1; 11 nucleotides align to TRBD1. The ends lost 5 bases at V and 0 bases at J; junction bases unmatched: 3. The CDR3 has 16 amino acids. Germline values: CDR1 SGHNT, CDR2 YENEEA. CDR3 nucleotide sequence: TGTGCCAGCAGCCGAGGACAGGGGGCCTCCTACAATGAGCAGTTCTTC. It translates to CASSRGQGASYNEQFF.

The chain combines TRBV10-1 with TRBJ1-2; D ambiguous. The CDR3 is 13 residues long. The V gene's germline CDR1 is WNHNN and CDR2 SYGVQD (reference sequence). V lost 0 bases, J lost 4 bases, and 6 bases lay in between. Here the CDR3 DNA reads TGCGCCAGCAGTGAGTCGAACGGCTATGGCTACACCTTC. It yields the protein CASSESNGYGYTF.

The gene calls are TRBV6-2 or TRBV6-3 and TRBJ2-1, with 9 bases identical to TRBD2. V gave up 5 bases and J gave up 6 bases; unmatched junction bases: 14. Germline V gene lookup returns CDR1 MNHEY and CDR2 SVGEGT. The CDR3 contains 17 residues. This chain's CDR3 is CASSARVAGVSRNEQFF. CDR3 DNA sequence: TGTGCCAGCAGTGCCCGGGTAGCGGGAGTATCCCGCAATGAGCAGTTCTTC.

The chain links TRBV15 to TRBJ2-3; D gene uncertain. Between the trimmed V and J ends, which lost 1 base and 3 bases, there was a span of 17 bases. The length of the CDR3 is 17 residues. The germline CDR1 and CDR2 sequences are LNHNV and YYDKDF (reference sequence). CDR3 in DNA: TGTGCCACCAGCAGAGTAGCAGACCCTGAAGGAACAGATACGCAGTATTTT. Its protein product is CATSRVADPEGTDTQYF.

The CDR3 sequence is CASSFFGTGELFF. DNA of the CDR3: TGTGCCAGCAGTTTCTTCGGGACCGGGGAGCTGTTTTTT. The chain employs TRBV12-3 or TRBV12-4 and TRBJ2-2; unclear D gene. The CDR3 sequence is 13 residues long. The V end was cut by 3 bases, the J end by 5 bases, with 7 bases between.

In DNA, the CDR3 is TGTGCCAGCAGTACCGGTCTACTAGCCAAAAACATTCAGTACTTC. Translated: CASSTGLLAKNIQYF. This sequence joins TRBV27 and TRBJ2-4; no clear D. Germline V lookup: CDR1 MNHEY, CDR2 SMNVEV (reference sequence). V lost 5 bases and J 0 bases, leaving 11 bases between the germline ends. This CDR3 region has 15 residues.